This is a list of T cell receptor beta chains from one sample in a study of a mutant IDH1 vaccine in newly diagnosed glioma. These receptors have no known antigen. Clones were read by immunoSEQ multiplex PCR, and TCRdb kept only the in-frame ones, dropping some. The sample includes about 36,000 clones, roughly 80% of them seen just once. The source was peripheral blood mononuclear cells (PBMCs), collected from a glioma patient whose treatment included an IDH1 peptide vaccine. The receptors come from a woman younger than 45 with glioma. Some clones in this sample may be carry-over from other donors' samples. The CDR3 runs from the conserved cysteine through the conserved F or W. The D gene is left open where the match is weak. Size values are once, few and many counts, or a class for expanded clones, and some rows have none.

v_call	j_call	d_call	clone_size	cdr3_aa	cdr3_nt
TRBV6-5	TRBJ2-7	.	.	CASSPQKASYEQYF	TGTGCCAGCAGTCCTCAGAAGGCATCCTACGAGCAGTACTTC
TRBV27	TRBJ2-5	.	.	CASSLVAELQTQYF	TGTGCCAGCAGTTTAGTAGCGGAACTACAGACCCAGTACTTC
TRBV5-6	TRBJ2-7	TRBD2	.	CASSPWGGRSEQYF	TGTGCCAGCAGCCCCTGGGGGGGGAGAAGCGAGCAGTACTTC
TRBV5-4	TRBJ2-1	TRBD2	.	CASSLAQRGYNEQFF	TGTGCCAGCAGCTTGGCCCAGCGGGGGTACAATGAGCAGTTCTTC
TRBV19	TRBJ2-2	.	once	CASSIEGTGELFF	TGTGCCAGTAGTATAGAGGGCACCGGGGAGCTGTTTTTT
TRBV10-1	TRBJ2-5	.	few	CASSAGGDRAQYF	TGCGCCAGCAGTGCGGGGGGCGACAGGGCCCAGTACTTC
TRBV7-8	TRBJ1-4	.	.	CASSPRRPTNEKLFF	TGTGCCAGCAGCCCGAGGCGTCCAACTAATGAAAAACTGTTTTTT
TRBV15	TRBJ1-1	.	.	CATSREGTEAFF	TGTGCCACCAGCAGAGAAGGGACTGAAGCTTTCTTT
TRBV7-8	TRBJ2-7	.	.	CASSLEERNEQYF	TGTGCCAGCAGCTTAGAAGAGCGCAACGAGCAGTACTTC
TRBV2	TRBJ2-5	TRBD1	.	CASWGTEKTQYF	TGTGCCAGCTGGGGGACAGAGAAAACCCAGTACTTC
TRBV7-5	TRBJ1-1	.	.	CARSSPPTGNTEAFF	TGTGCCAGAAGCTCCCCTCCCACAGGGAACACTGAAGCTTTCTTT
TRBV13	TRBJ2-1	.	.	CASSYSSSYNEQFF	TGTGCCAGCAGCTACTCCAGCTCCTACAATGAGCAGTTCTTC
TRBV5-1	TRBJ1-3	.	.	CASSRGQPSGNTIYF	TGCGCCAGCAGCCGCGGACAACCTTCTGGAAACACCATATATTTT
TRBV6-1	TRBJ2-7	.	.	CASHGTRGWTYEQYF	TGTGCCAGCCACGGGACGCGGGGATGGACCTACGAGCAGTACTTC
TRBV5-8	TRBJ2-2	.	.	CASSITANTGELFF	TGTGCCAGCAGCATTACAGCGAACACCGGGGAGCTGTTTTTT
TRBV6-1	TRBJ2-1	.	.	CASSEMKKQFF	TGTGCCAGCAGTGAAATGAAGAAGCAGTTCTTC
TRBV18	TRBJ2-1	TRBD2	.	CASSPPDRGGEQFF	TGTGCCAGCTCACCACCGGATCGGGGGGGTGAGCAGTTCTTC
TRBV11-1	TRBJ1-5	.	.	CASSPGYNQPQHF	TGTGCCAGCAGCCCCGGGTACAATCAGCCCCAGCATTTT
TRBV7-9	TRBJ2-5	.	.	CASSLGTALETQYF	TGTGCCAGCAGCTTAGGCACAGCTCTAGAGACCCAGTACTTC
TRBV27	TRBJ2-5	.	.	CASSALLGGAETQYF	TGTGCCAGCAGTGCCTTACTAGGGGGGGCAGAGACCCAGTACTTC
TRBV7-8	TRBJ1-5	.	.	CASSWDGSNQPQHF	TGTGCCAGCAGCTGGGACGGAAGCAATCAGCCCCAGCATTTT
TRBV9	TRBJ1-2	.	.	CASSAGTVVGGYTF	TGTGCCAGCAGCGCCGGGACGGTGGTAGGTGGCTACACCTTC
TRBV19	TRBJ2-7	TRBD1	.	CASSISDRVGEQYF	TGTGCCAGTAGTATCTCGGACAGGGTGGGCGAGCAGTACTTC
TRBV6-5	TRBJ2-7	.	few	CASARDSYPPNEQYF	TGTGCCAGCGCACGGGACTCCTATCCCCCGAACGAGCAGTACTTC
TRBV13	TRBJ1-4	.	.	CASSLVRRANEKLFF	TGTGCCAGCAGCTTAGTCCGGAGAGCTAATGAAAAACTGTTTTTT
TRBV29-1	TRBJ1-2	.	.	CSVEDRGGGYTF	TGCAGCGTTGAAGATCGTGGGGGAGGCTACACCTTC